These 8 T cell receptor beta chains were all obtained from the same sample, sequenced in a study of control samples from healthy donors and cancer patients. TCRdb keeps only in-frame clones here, not all; method: immunoSEQ multiplex PCR. The repertoire consists of roughly 28,000 clones, with roughly 78% occurring once and the leading ten covering 22%. The sequenced sample was PBMCs. These receptors all come from a man aged 55 to 70 with head and neck cancer.

J is TRBJ1-2 and V is TRBV11-2, with a tentative D call TRBD1 (5 bases). This CDR3 has 13 amino acids. Germline values: CDR1 SGHAT, CDR2 FQNNGV. The V end was cut by 0 bases, the J end by 7 bases, with 9 bases between. CDR3 coding DNA: TGTGCCAGCAGCTTAGATAGGCAGGGTGGCTACACCTTC. Protein product: CASSLDRQGGYTF.

Only one count was recorded for this clone. This CDR3 reads CASRRTDGTDTQYF. The CDR3 DNA reads as TGTGCCAGCAGACGGACAGACGGCACAGATACGCAGTATTTT. The chain joins TRBV6-5 to TRBJ2-3; weak D call: TRBD1 (6 bases). Trimming cost V 6 bases and J 1 base, with 11 bases left between them. Germline values: CDR1 MNHEY, CDR2 SVGAGI. CDR3 length: 14 residues.

The gene calls are TRBV5-6 and TRBJ2-5; D unclear. This CDR3 region has 13 residues. Germline CDR1 is SGHDT and CDR2 is YYEEEE. The CDR3 nucleotides read TGTGCTTCCCAGCTGGTGTCGGAAGAGACCCAGTACTTC. Its protein is CASQLVSEETQYF.

The gene calls are TRBV19 and TRBJ1-2; D gene ambiguous. Per the germline V gene, CDR1 is LNHDA and CDR2 is SQIVND (reference sequence). The CDR3 spans 12 residues. Trimming left V 6 bases short and J 3 bases short, with 8 bases between. CDR3: CASSAQYYGYTF. The CDR3 nucleotides read TGTGCCAGTAGCGCACAGTACTATGGCTACACCTTC. The complete variable domain, with remaining parts taken from reference TRBV19 and TRBJ1-2, reads DGGITQSPKYLFRKEGQNVTLSCEQNLNHDAMYWYRQDPGQGLRLIYYSQIVNDFQKGDIAEGYSVSREKKESFPLTVTSAQKNPTAFYLCASSAQYYGYTFGSGTRLTVV.

V and J are TRBV7-6 and TRBJ1-1, with a possible D match to TRBD1 (5 bases). The CDR3 totals 15 residues. Germline V gene data show CDR1 as SGHVS and CDR2 as FNYEAQ. The ends were cut back, 0 bases at V and 1 base at J, with 9 bases in the middle. This chain's CDR3 is CASSLAGPPNTEAFF. The CDR3 nucleotides read TGTGCCAGCAGCTTAGCGGGACCCCCGAACACTGAAGCTTTCTTT.

V usage is TRBV6-5 and J usage is TRBJ2-7, with 8 bases fitting TRBD2. Losses at the gene ends were 2 bases for V and 2 bases for J; bases not matched to a gene: 5. The CDR3 loop spans 15 amino acids. Germline CDR1 MNHEY, CDR2 SVGAGI. The CDR3, as DNA: TGTGCCAGCAGTTACCAAGCGGGAGTGCCCTACGAGCAGTACTTC. It is translated as CASSYQAGVPYEQYF.

By share, this clone ranks as medium-sized. The rearrangement joins TRBV29-1 to TRBJ1-1; D not certain. This CDR3 has 14 residues. V was shortened by 2 bases and J by 1 base, with 11 bases between the two germline ends. Germline V gene lookup returns CDR1 SQVTM and CDR2 ANQGSEA. The CDR3 loop is CSVEPPARNTEAFF. The CDR3 region has the DNA TGCAGCGTTGAACCACCGGCTAGGAACACTGAAGCTTTCTTT.

V is TRBV18 and J is TRBJ1-5; no definite D call. Trimming cost V 2 bases and J 0 bases, with 5 bases left between them. The CDR3 is made up of 14 amino acids. The germline gives CDR1 KGHSH, CDR2 LQKENI. CDR3 residues: CASSPGYSNQPQHF. The CDR3 nucleotides are TGTGCCAGCTCACCAGGGTATAGCAATCAGCCCCAGCATTTT.